Listed below are T cell receptor beta chains from one sample, sequenced in a study of cytomegalovirus exposure and HLA in healthy donors. Sequencing used immunoSEQ multiplex PCR; TCRdb keeps in-frame clones, though not all of them. This table has nearly 80,000 clones, 60% to 85% appearing once. Specimen: PBMCs. These TCRs come from a middle-aged woman in good health and CMV-seropositive. Each CDR3 is given with its conserved first and last residue. The D gene is left open where the match is weak. Clone size is given for some rows only: seen once, a few or many times, or a class if the clone is expanded.

D: -; size: -; J: TRBJ2-3; V: TRBV7-2; DNA: TGTGCCAGCAGCCCACGTGGAGATCCGACTAGCACAGATACGCAGTATTTT; CDR3: CASSPRGDPTSTDTQYF
D: TRBD1; size: -; J: TRBJ2-6; V: TRBV16; DNA: TGTGCCAGCAGCCTCCCGACAGGGGGCGCTAGGGGGGCCAACGTCCTGACTTTC; CDR3: CASSLPTGGARGANVLTF
D: -; size: -; J: TRBJ1-4; V: TRBV6-1; DNA: TGTGCCAGCAATCTCGTGAGGCATGGTGATGAAAAACTGTTTTTT; CDR3: CASNLVRHGDEKLFF
D: TRBD1; size: -; J: TRBJ1-5; V: TRBV30; DNA: TGTGCCTGGACCGGGACAGATCATCAGCCCCAGCATTTT; CDR3: CAWTGTDHQPQHF
D: TRBD2; size: once; J: TRBJ2-1; V: TRBV30; DNA: TGTGCCTGGAGTCGTCGACTAGCGGGAGTCCCCTCGGATGAGCAGTTCTTC; CDR3: CAWSRRLAGVPSDEQFF
D: -; size: -; J: TRBJ2-3; V: TRBV6-6; DNA: TGTGCCAGCAGTTCCGCCACAGATCGCACAGATACGCAGTATTTT; CDR3: CASSSATDRTDTQYF
D: TRBD2; size: -; J: TRBJ2-1; V: TRBV6-1; DNA: TGTGCCAGCAGGCTACTAGCGGGCTCCTACAATGAGCAGTTCTTC; CDR3: CASRLLAGSYNEQFF
D: TRBD2; size: few; J: TRBJ2-1; V: TRBV19; DNA: TGTGCCAGTCGGGGGGGCCGATACAATGAGCAGTTCTTC; CDR3: CASRGGRYNEQFF
D: TRBD2; size: few; J: TRBJ2-7; V: TRBV6-5; DNA: TGTGCCAGCAGACTACAAGCGGGGGGCTCCTACGAGCAGTACTTC; CDR3: CASRLQAGGSYEQYF
D: TRBD1; size: -; J: TRBJ1-2; V: TRBV7-2; DNA: TGTGCCAGCAGCTCTACAGGGGGCTATGGCTACACCTTC; CDR3: CASSSTGGYGYTF
D: -; size: few; J: TRBJ2-1; V: TRBV5-1; DNA: TGCGCCAGCAAGGGACAAGTGGTGGCCCATGAGCAGTTCTTC; CDR3: CASKGQVVAHEQFF
D: TRBD1; size: few; J: TRBJ1-6; V: TRBV4-1; DNA: TGCGCCAGCAGCCAAGGTCTAGGGGGCAGTGATATTTCACCCCTCCACTTT; CDR3: CASSQGLGGSDISPLHF
D: TRBD1; size: few; J: TRBJ2-3; V: TRBV4-1; DNA: TGCGCCAGCAGCCACGGGGACAGGCCCAGCACAGATACGCAGTATTTT; CDR3: CASSHGDRPSTDTQYF
D: -; size: -; J: TRBJ2-7; V: TRBV10-2; DNA: TGCGCCAGCAGTGAGTCGATTGTTTGGAACAGACACGAGCAGTACTTC; CDR3: CASSESIVWNRHEQYF
D: TRBD1; size: -; J: TRBJ2-7; V: TRBV4-1; DNA: TGCGCCAGCAGCCAAGTCTTCGCCGACAGGGACTACGAGCAGTACTTC; CDR3: CASSQVFADRDYEQYF
D: -; size: -; J: TRBJ2-1; V: TRBV25-1; DNA: TGTGCCAGCAGTGAATATTCAAATGAGCAGTTCTTC; CDR3: CASSEYSNEQFF
D: -; size: -; J: TRBJ2-5; V: TRBV27; DNA: TGTGCCAGCAGAAGTCGGGACAACCAAGAGACCCAGTACTTC; CDR3: CASRSRDNQETQYF
D: TRBD2; size: -; J: TRBJ2-1; V: TRBV6-4; DNA: TGTGCCAGCAGTGATAGCGGGGAGGTCAATGAGCAGTTCTTC; CDR3: CASSDSGEVNEQFF
D: -; size: -; J: TRBJ2-5; V: TRBV19; DNA: TGTGCCAGTAGTCCCGACTCCCAAGAGACCCAGTACTTC; CDR3: CASSPDSQETQYF
D: TRBD2; size: -; J: TRBJ2-3; V: TRBV2; DNA: TGTGCCTCGCGGCGGGAGGGCCCTAGCACAGATACGCAGTATTTT; CDR3: CASRREGPSTDTQYF
D: -; size: -; J: TRBJ2-7; V: TRBV23-1; DNA: TGCGCCAGCAGTCCTCAGGGCCCGAGCCCCTACGAGCAGTACTTC; CDR3: CASSPQGPSPYEQYF
D: -; size: -; J: TRBJ2-3; V: TRBV9; DNA: TGTGCCAGCAGCGTAGTTTCGTCAGATACGCAGTATTTT; CDR3: CASSVVSSDTQYF